The next 9 T cell receptor beta chains were all read from a single sample in a study of control samples from healthy donors and cancer patients. Produced via immunoSEQ multiplex PCR; TCRdb's table is partial and in-frame only. The sample lists roughly 55,000 clones, roughly 90% occurring once. What was sequenced was blood. The receptor source for this set is a man aged 50 to 59 in good health.

The chain joins TRBV24-1 to TRBJ2-2; TRBD2 might be the D (5 bases). The CDR3 extends over 14 amino acids. The germline gives CDR1 KGHDR, CDR2 SFDVKD. V gave up 9 bases and J gave up 1 base, with 11 bases separating them. The chain's CDR3 is CATRYGVNTGELFF. The CDR3 coding sequence is TGTGCCACCCGATACGGGGTGAACACCGGGGAGCTGTTTTTT.

The chain carries TRBV7-8 and TRBJ2-2, with D possibly matching TRBD2 (6 bases). The CDR3 contains 14 residues. The ends were cut back, 3 bases at V and 3 bases at J, with 8 bases in the middle. Per germline, CDR1 SGHVS and CDR2 FQNEAQ. The CDR3 DNA sequence: TGTGCCAGCAGCTTCACGGGAGACACCGGGGAGCTGTTTTTT. It codes for CASSFTGDTGELFF.

This rearrangement joins TRBV7-8 to TRBJ2-7; the D gene is possibly TRBD1 (6 bases). V was clipped by 5 bases and J by 3 bases, with 20 bases between them. Germline V gene sequence: CDR1 SGHVS, CDR2 FQNEAQ. The CDR3 runs to 16 residues. The CDR3 DNA is TGTGCCAGCAGCCCGGGACAAGGGCCGATTAACTACGAGCAGTACTTC. Protein sequence: CASSPGQGPINYEQYF.

This clone is a singleton in its sample. The chain couples TRBV10-3 to TRBJ2-1, with 9 bases lining up with TRBD2. The V and J ends lost 3 bases and 5 bases, in that order; junction bases with no gene match: 5. The CDR3 is 15 amino acids. CDR1 is ENHRY, CDR2 SYGVKD, per germline. CDR3 nucleotide sequence: TGTGCCATCAGTGAAGCTCTAGCGGGAAACAATGAGCAGTTCTTC. Its translation is CAISEALAGNNEQFF.

The rearrangement joins TRBV18 to TRBJ1-1, with D hard to call. The CDR3 totals 13 residues. CDR1 and CDR2 from the germline V gene are KGHSH and LQKENI. V was trimmed by 1 base and J by 3 bases, leaving 6 bases between them. The CDR3 DNA follows: TGTGCCAGCTCACCACTAGTTGACACTGAAGCTTTCTTT. Its translation: CASSPLVDTEAFF. Full variable domain (rest looked up from reference TRBV18 and TRBJ1-1): NAGVMQNPRHLVRRRGQEARLRCSPMKGHSHVYWYRQLPEEGLKFMVYLQKENIIDESGMPKERFSAEFPKEGPSILRIQQVVRGDSAAYFCASSPLVDTEAFFGQGTRLTVV.

The chain combines TRBV27 with TRBJ2-1; D is possibly TRBD1 (5 bases). This CDR3 is 14 amino acids long. CDR1 and CDR2 (germline): MNHEY, SMNVEV (reference sequence). Between the trimmed V and J ends, which lost 5 bases and 3 bases, there was a span of 11 bases. The CDR3 sequence: CASSRQGYYNEQFF. CDR3 bases: TGTGCCAGCAGTCGGCAGGGATACTACAATGAGCAGTTCTTC.

This chain uses TRBV4-2 with TRBJ2-1; D possibly corresponds to TRBD2 (6 bases). The CDR3 sequence is 13 residues long. Trimming took 1 base from V and 6 from J, leaving 7 bases between them. CDR1 is LGHNA and CDR2 is YNFKEQ in the germline V gene. CDR3 residues: CASSQAGGNEQFF. DNA of the CDR3: TGTGCCAGCAGCCAAGCCGGGGGCAATGAGCAGTTCTTC.

J is TRBJ2-1 and V is TRBV7-9; a possible D gene is TRBD1 (6 bases). The CDR3 sequence is 14 residues long. With 5 bases removed from V and 5 bases from J, the gap between germline ends came to 13 bases. Germline V gene data show CDR1 as SEHNR and CDR2 as FQNEAQ (reference sequence). CDR3 amino acids: CASSPTGFHNEQFF. DNA of the CDR3: TGTGCCAGCAGCCCCACAGGGTTCCACAATGAGCAGTTCTTC.

V and J are TRBV11-3 and TRBJ2-3, with 8 bases aligning to TRBD2. V was pared by 2 bases and J by 0 bases, with 10 bases of the junction left unmatched. The CDR3 contains 18 residues. The germline V gene has CDR1 SGHNT and CDR2 YENEEA. The DNA of the CDR3 is TGTGCCAGCAGCTTATGGGGCCTAGCGGGTGGAAGCACAGATACGCAGTATTTT. Protein sequence: CASSLWGLAGGSTDTQYF.